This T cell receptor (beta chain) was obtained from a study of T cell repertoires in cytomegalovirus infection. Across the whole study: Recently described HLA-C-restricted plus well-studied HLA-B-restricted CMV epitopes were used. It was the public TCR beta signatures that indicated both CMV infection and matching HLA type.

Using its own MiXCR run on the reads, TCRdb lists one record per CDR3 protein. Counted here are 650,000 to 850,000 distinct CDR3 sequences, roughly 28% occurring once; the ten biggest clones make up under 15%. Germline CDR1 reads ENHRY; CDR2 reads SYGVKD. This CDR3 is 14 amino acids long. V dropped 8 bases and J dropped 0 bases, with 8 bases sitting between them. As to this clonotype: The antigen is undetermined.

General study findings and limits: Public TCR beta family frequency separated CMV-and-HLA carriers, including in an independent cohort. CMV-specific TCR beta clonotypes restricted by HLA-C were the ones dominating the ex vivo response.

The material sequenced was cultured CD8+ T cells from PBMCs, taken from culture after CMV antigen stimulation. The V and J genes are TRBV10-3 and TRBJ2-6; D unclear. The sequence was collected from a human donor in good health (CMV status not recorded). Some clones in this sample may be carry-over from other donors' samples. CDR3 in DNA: TGTGCCATCCCCGGCGGCTCTGGGGCCAACGTCCTGACTTTC. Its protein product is CAIPGGSGANVLTF.